This T cell receptor (beta chain) was observed in a study of blood T cell repertoires in COVID-19. About the study: Sites in the United States, Italy and Spain provided acute and convalescent COVID-19 samples. The cDNA or gDNA used as material had been derived from T cells, B-cell-depleted T cells, or PBMCs.

The ends lost 2 bases at V and 2 bases at J; junction bases unmatched: 4. The CDR3 has 15 residues. CDR1 and CDR2 (germline): LGHDT, YNNKEL (reference sequence). Generated by immunoSEQ multiplex PCR, the TCRdb table keeps only in-frame clones and is missing some. The repertoire holds 180,000 or so clones, with approximately 88% as singletons. The sample consisted of peripheral blood. The chain recombines TRBV3-1 (or the pseudogene TRBV3-2) with TRBJ2-7; TRBD1 matches 9 bases. The TCR comes from a woman aged 25 to 45 with acute or convalescent COVID-19. CDR3 coding DNA: TGTGCCAGCAGCCAAACCGGGACAGGGACCTACGAGCAGTACTTC. It is translated as CASSQTGTGTYEQYF.